The present T cell receptor beta chain was sequenced within a study of OX40 agonist ivuxolimab in advanced cancers. Across the whole study: Among those enrolled, mean age was around 60 years (range about 20 to 79) and 70% to 85% were male.

Germline loops: CDR1 ENHRY, CDR2 SYGVKD. The CDR3 has 11 residues. Losses at the gene ends were 10 bases for V and 8 bases for J; bases not matched to a gene: 7. Data came from immunoSEQ multiplex PCR; TCRdb stores just in-frame clones and leaves some out. The sample lists around 60,000 clones, 75% to 90% occurring once. Study conclusions and caveats: Relative to CD4+, CD8+ T cells held more expanded clones on average.

As regards this clone: What it binds is unknown.

This chain links TRBV10-3 with TRBJ1-2, with 7 positions matching TRBD1. This sequence originates from an adult with an advanced solid tumor such as melanoma, head and neck, liver or kidney cancer. The sample in question was CD4+ or CD8+ T cells sorted from blood, obtained in a trial of the OX40 agonist ivuxolimab. CDR3: CATNRGRGYTF. As DNA, the CDR3 is TGTGCCACAAACAGGGGCCGAGGCTACACCTTC.